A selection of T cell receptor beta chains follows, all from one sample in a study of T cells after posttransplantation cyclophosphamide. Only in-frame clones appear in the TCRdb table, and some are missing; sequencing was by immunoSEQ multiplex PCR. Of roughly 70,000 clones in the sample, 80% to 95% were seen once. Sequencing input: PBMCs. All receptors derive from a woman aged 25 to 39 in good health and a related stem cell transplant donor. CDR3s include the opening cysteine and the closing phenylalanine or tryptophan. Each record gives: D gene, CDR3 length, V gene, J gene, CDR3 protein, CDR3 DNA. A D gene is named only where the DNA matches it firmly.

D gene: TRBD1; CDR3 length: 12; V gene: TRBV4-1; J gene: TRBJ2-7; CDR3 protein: CASSTDRDEQYF; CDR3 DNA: TGCGCCAGCAGCACGGACAGGGACGAGCAGTACTTC
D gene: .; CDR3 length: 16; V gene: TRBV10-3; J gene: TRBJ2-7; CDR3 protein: CAISGGGGATPYEQYF; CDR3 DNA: TGTGCCATCAGTGGAGGAGGTGGGGCCACTCCCTACGAGCAGTACTTC
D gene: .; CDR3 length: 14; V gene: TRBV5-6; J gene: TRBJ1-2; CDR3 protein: CASSFFQGSDGYTF; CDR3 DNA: TGTGCCAGCAGCTTTTTCCAGGGGTCGGATGGCTACACCTTC
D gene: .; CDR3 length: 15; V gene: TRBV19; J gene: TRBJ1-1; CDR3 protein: CASSLWDFDNTEAFF; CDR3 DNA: TGTGCCAGTAGTCTTTGGGATTTCGATAACACTGAAGCTTTCTTT
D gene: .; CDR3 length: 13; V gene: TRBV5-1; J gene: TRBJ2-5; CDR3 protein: CASSSTSGGTQYF; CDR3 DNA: TGCGCCAGCAGCTCTACTAGTGGGGGGACCCAGTACTTC
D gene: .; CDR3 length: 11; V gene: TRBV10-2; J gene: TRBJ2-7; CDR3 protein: CASSGLGEQYF; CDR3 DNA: TGCGCCAGCAGTGGCCTAGGCGAGCAGTACTTC
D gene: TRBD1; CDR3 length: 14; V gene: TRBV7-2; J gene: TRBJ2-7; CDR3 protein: CASSPRQGSLEQYF; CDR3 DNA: TGTGCCAGCAGCCCCCGACAGGGCTCTTTAGAGCAGTACTTC
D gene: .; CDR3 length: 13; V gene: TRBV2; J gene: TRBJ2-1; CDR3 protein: CASSEAEPIEQFF; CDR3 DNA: TGTGCCAGCAGTGAAGCGGAACCAATTGAGCAGTTCTTC
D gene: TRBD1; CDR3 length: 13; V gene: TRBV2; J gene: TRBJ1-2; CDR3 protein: CATSTGQVGGYTF; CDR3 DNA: TGTGCCACCTCGACAGGGCAAGTCGGTGGCTACACCTTC
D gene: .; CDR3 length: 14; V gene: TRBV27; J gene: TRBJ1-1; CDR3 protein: CASSPPGRNTEAFF; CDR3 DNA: TGTGCCAGCTCCCCCCCGGGGAGGAACACTGAAGCTTTCTTT
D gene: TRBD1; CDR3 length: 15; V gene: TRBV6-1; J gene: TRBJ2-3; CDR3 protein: CASRASDRGTDTQYF; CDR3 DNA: TGTGCCAGCAGAGCCTCGGACAGGGGCACAGATACGCAGTATTTT
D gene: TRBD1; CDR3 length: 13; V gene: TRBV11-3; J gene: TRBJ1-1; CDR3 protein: CASVRDRNTEAFF; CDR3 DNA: TGTGCCAGCGTCCGGGACAGAAACACTGAAGCTTTCTTT
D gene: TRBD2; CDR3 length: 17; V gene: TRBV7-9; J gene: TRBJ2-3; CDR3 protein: CASSKPASGGVRNTQYF; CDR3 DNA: TGTGCCAGCAGCAAACCCGCTAGCGGGGGGGTTCGGAATACGCAGTATTTT
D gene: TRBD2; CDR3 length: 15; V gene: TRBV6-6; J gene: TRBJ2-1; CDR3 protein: CASSPLAGPYNEQFF; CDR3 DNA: TGTGCCAGCAGCCCTCTAGCGGGGCCCTACAATGAGCAGTTCTTC
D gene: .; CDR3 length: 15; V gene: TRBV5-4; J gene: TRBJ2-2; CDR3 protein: CASSLSFTETGELFF; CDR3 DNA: TGTGCCAGCAGCTTGTCGTTTACCGAAACCGGGGAGCTGTTTTTT
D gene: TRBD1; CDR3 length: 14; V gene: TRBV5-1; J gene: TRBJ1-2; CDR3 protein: CASSLRTGANGYTF; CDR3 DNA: TGCGCCAGCAGCTTACGGACAGGGGCGAATGGCTACACCTTC
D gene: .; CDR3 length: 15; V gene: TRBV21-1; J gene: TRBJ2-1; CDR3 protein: CASSKPGLHYNEQFF; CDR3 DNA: TGTGCCAGCAGCAAACCGGGCCTACATTACAATGAGCAGTTCTTC
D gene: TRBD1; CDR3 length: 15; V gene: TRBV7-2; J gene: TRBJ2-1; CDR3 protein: CASSRGQGGPDEQFF; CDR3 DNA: TGTGCCAGCAGCCGTGGACAGGGGGGTCCCGATGAGCAGTTCTTC
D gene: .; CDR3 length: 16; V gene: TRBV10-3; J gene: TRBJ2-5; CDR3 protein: CAITPGTGLAGETQYF; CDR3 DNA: TGTGCCATCACACCCGGTACAGGGTTAGCAGGGGAGACCCAGTACTTC
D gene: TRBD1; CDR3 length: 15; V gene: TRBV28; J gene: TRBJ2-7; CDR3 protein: CASSLIGQESYEQYF; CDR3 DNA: TGTGCCAGCAGTTTAATTGGACAGGAATCCTACGAGCAGTACTTC
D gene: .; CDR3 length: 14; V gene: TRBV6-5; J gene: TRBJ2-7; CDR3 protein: CASSYAENSYEQYF; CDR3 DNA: TGTGCCAGCAGTTACGCCGAAAACTCCTACGAGCAGTACTTC
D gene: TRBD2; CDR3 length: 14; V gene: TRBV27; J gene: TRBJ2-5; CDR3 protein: CASSLTSGGLTQYF; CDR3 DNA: TGTGCCAGCAGTTTGACTAGCGGGGGGCTGACCCAGTACTTC
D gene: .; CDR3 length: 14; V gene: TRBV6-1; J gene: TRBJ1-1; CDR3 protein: CASSRIGVSTEAFF; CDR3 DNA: TGTGCCAGCTCAAGAATCGGGGTGTCCACTGAAGCTTTCTTT
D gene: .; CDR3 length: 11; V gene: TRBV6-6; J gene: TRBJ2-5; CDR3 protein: CASSAEETQYF; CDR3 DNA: TGTGCCAGCAGCGCCGAAGAGACCCAGTACTTC
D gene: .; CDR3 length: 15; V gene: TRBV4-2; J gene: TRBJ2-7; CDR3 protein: CASSLELNPAYEQYF; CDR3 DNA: TGTGCCAGCAGCCTGGAACTTAATCCAGCCTACGAGCAGTACTTC